This passage covers 31 T cell receptor beta chains from one sample sequenced in a study of T-cell reconstitution after alpha-beta-depleted transplantation in children. Unique molecular identifiers were incorporated during preparation of the TCRbeta library. Each CDR3 protein is one row after TCRdb ran MiXCR on the PCR reads. The table shows 65,000 to 85,000 distinct CDR3 sequences, with approximately 11% occurring only once. This sample comprised PBMCs, obtained before TCRalphabeta/CD19-depleted stem cell transplant. The source is a boy between 10 and 17 years old with acute myeloid leukemia, due to receive a stem cell transplant.

The chain couples TRBV28 to TRBJ2-7, with D possibly TRBD2 on 7 matching bases. The CDR3 contains 17 residues. Deletions cut 3 bases from V and 2 bases from J, with 20 bases between. Germline V gene data show CDR1 as MDHEN and CDR2 as SYDVKM. CDR3 region: CASSFGGGGGFAYEQYV. The CDR3 DNA follows: TGTGCCAGCAGTTTTGGGGGGGGAGGGGGTTTCGCCTACGAGCAGTACGTC.

This clonotype was detected many times. The chain carries TRBV5-1 and TRBJ1-6; 7 nucleotides align to TRBD1. The junction had 6 bases not matched to a gene; V was cut back by 4 bases and J by 8 bases. The CDR3 runs to 14 residues. Germline-derived CDR1 and CDR2 are SGHRS and YFSETQ. For the CDR3, the DNA is TGCGCCAGCAGCCACGGACAGGCTCATTCACCCCTCCACTTT. This sequence encodes CASSHGQAHSPLHF.

DNA for the CDR3: TGTGCCAGCAGCAGAGGACTAGCGGGTTACCAGGAGTACGAGCAGTACTTC. It codes for CASSRGLAGYQEYEQYF. The chain has TRBV6-1 and TRBJ2-7, with 11 bases fitting TRBD2. The CDR3 has 17 residues. CDR1 and CDR2 from the germline V gene are MNHNS and SASEGT. J gave up 4 bases and V 6 bases, and 14 bases lay outside the gene matches.

The V and J genes are TRBV6-2 or TRBV6-3 and TRBJ2-1; 7 bases align to TRBD2. The CDR3 is 15 amino acids. In germline, CDR1 is MNHEY, CDR2 SVGEGT. V was pared by 2 bases and J by 5 bases, with 6 bases of the junction left unmatched. CDR3 residues: CASSYRRGSHNEQFF. The DNA of the CDR3 is TGTGCCAGCAGTTACCGGCGGGGGTCTCACAATGAGCAGTTCTTC.

This clonotype was counted ten times or more. The J gene is TRBJ2-1, the V gene TRBV7-2, with TRBD2 identical over 10 bases. Germline V lookup: CDR1 SGHTA, CDR2 FQGNSA. V was clipped by 1 base and J by 9 bases; unmatched bases: 6. The CDR3 extends over 15 amino acids. DNA of the CDR3: TGTGCCAGCAGCTTAGAAGCGGGGGGGCTAGGTGAGCAGTTCTTC. Its protein is CASSLEAGGLGEQFF.

This clonotype was picked up many times. The chain is built from TRBV4-3 and TRBJ2-6; D gene uncertain. The CDR3 is 16 residues long. From germline, CDR1 is LGHNA and CDR2 YSLEER. Trimming took 0 bases from V and 1 from J, leaving 7 bases between them. DNA for the CDR3: TGCGCCAGCAGCCAAGAGGGCGGATCTGGGGCCAACGTCCTGACTTTC. Translation: CASSQEGGSGANVLTF.

Only a few counts were recorded for this clonotype. This chain uses TRBV7-9 with TRBJ2-1, with a weak D call TRBD1 (5 bases). Trimming left V 8 bases short and J 7 bases short, with 12 bases between. The CDR3 runs 12 residues. The germline CDR1 and CDR2 sequences are SEHNR and FQNEAQ (reference sequence). The CDR3 DNA reads TGTGCCAGCCGGGCAGGGTCGAATGAGCAGTTCTTC. Translated: CASRAGSNEQFF.

This clonotype was observed many times. The chain carries TRBV7-6 and TRBJ2-3, with D hard to call. Deletions cut 4 bases from V and 0 bases from J, with 17 bases between. The germline V gene has CDR1 SGHVS and CDR2 FNYEAQ. This CDR3 is built from 17 residues. CDR3 loop: CASSSPPATGSTDTQYF. The CDR3 DNA reads TGTGCCAGCAGCTCCCCCCCGGCGACGGGTAGCACAGATACGCAGTATTTT.

This chain uses TRBV28 with TRBJ2-7, with D uncertain. Germline CDR1 reads MDHEN; CDR2 reads SYDVKM. The CDR3 is 12 amino acids. The germline V and J ends were trimmed by 5 bases and 3 bases, with 8 bases remaining between them. The CDR3 nucleotides read TGTGCCAGCAGTCCAACCCACTACGAGCAGTACTTC. As protein: CASSPTHYEQYF.

This clonotype was observed at least ten times. The chain links TRBV6-5 to TRBJ1-1, with a possible D match to TRBD1 (6 bases). Deletions cut 1 base from V and 3 bases from J, with 12 bases between. Germline CDR1 is MNHEY and CDR2 is SVGAGI. This CDR3 has 15 amino acids. Here the CDR3 DNA reads TGTGCCAGCAGTTACTGGGAAGGGGGGGACACTGAAGCTTTCTTT. Protein product: CASSYWEGGDTEAFF.

This clonotype occurred many times. The chain recombines TRBV11-2 with TRBJ2-3; TRBD2 aligns across 13 bases. CDR1 and CDR2 (germline): SGHAT, FQNNGV. Unmatched junction bases numbered 13, after V lost 5 bases and J lost 5 bases. This CDR3 region has 18 residues. Written as DNA, the CDR3 is TGTGCCAGCAGCGCCCGCATGACTAGCGGGAGGCCGGGAGATACGCAGTATTTT. Translated: CASSARMTSGRPGDTQYF.

This clonotype was seen many times. This sequence joins TRBV29-1 and TRBJ2-4; TRBD1 matches 9 bases. This CDR3 is built from 13 residues. Germline lookup yields CDR1 SQVTM and CDR2 ANQGSEA. V dropped 3 bases and J dropped 3; count of bases not matched to a gene: 0. The CDR3, as DNA: TGCAGCGTTGAGGACAGGGGCAAAAACATTCAGTACTTC. Translation gives CSVEDRGKNIQYF.

This clonotype showed up just once. A much larger clonotype is one base distant, so this may be a read error. This chain uses TRBV5-1 with TRBJ2-2; unclear D gene. V shed 5 bases and J shed 0 bases, with 11 bases lying between them. The CDR3 length is 15 residues. Germline V lookup: CDR1 SGHRS, CDR2 YFSETQ. The CDR3 region has the DNA TGCGCCAGCAGGGTGAGGACGGCGAACACCGGGGAGCTGTTTTTT. Residues: CASRVRTANTGELFF.

The table lists this clonotype with many counts. The V call is TRBV4-3, the J call TRBJ1-2, with D tentatively TRBD1 (5 bases). V dropped 0 bases and J dropped 8 bases, with 22 bases sitting between them. Germline V gene data show CDR1 as LGHNA and CDR2 as YSLEER. The CDR3 runs to 17 residues. The CDR3 protein is CASSQDLDGARVWGYTF. The CDR3 nucleotides read TGCGCCAGCAGCCAAGATCTCGATGGGGCGCGGGTTTGGGGCTACACCTTC.

This clonotype was counted at least ten times. This sequence joins TRBV12-3 or TRBV12-4 and TRBJ2-1, with TRBD2 identical over 7 bases. The CDR3 loop spans 14 amino acids. J was trimmed by 5 bases and V by 6 bases; bases with no gene match: 7. The CDR3 here is CASSKSGADNEQFF. CDR3 nucleotides: TGTGCCAGCAGCAAGAGCGGGGCTGACAATGAGCAGTTCTTC.

This clonotype was counted many times. This rearrangement joins TRBV20-1 to TRBJ1-1, with D unresolved. V was pared by 0 bases and J by 0 bases, with 8 bases between. The CDR3 spans 14 residues. Germline V gene sequence: CDR1 DFQATT, CDR2 SNEGSKA (reference sequence). CDR3 nucleotides: TGCAGTGCTAGAGAGCGGGAAATGAACACTGAAGCTTTCTTT. Translation: CSAREREMNTEAFF.

This clonotype has at least ten counts. The chain carries TRBV15 and TRBJ2-5; possible D gene TRBD2, 7 bases. The CDR3 spans 15 residues. The V gene's germline CDR1 is LNHNV and CDR2 YYDKDF (reference sequence). V was shortened by 0 bases and J by 5 bases, with 13 bases between the two germline ends. CDR3 in amino acids: CATSRDTGGEETQYF. The DNA of the CDR3 is TGTGCCACCAGCAGAGATACGGGGGGCGAGGAGACCCAGTACTTC.

This clonotype has ten or more counts. The CDR3 loop reads CASSLEGGITYEQYF. CDR3 nucleotide sequence: TGTGCCAGCAGCTTAGAGGGCGGGATTACCTACGAGCAGTACTTC. This chain links TRBV7-9 with TRBJ2-7, with D maybe TRBD2 (6 bases). CDR3 size: 15 residues. CDR1 SEHNR and CDR2 FQNEAQ come from the germline V gene (reference sequence). Trimming removed 1 base at V and 2 bases at J, with 12 bases between. Drawing the rest from reference TRBV7-9 and TRBJ2-7, the complete variable domain is DTGVSQNPRHKITKRGQNVTFRCDPISEHNRLYWYRQTLGQGPEFLTYFQNEAQLEKSRLLSDRFSAERPKGSFSTLEIQRTEQGDSAMYLCASSLEGGITYEQYFGPGTRLTVT.

This clonotype was seen repeatedly, ten times or more. This chain links TRBV5-1 with TRBJ2-1; no definite D call. The CDR3 is made up of 14 amino acids. Trimming stripped 0 bases from V and 6 bases from J, with 10 bases between. Per the germline V gene, CDR1 is SGHRS and CDR2 is YFSETQ. The CDR3 DNA follows: TGCGCCAGCAGCTTGGATTTCGGTACCAATGAGCAGTTCTTC. It translates to CASSLDFGTNEQFF.

The chain has TRBV6-5 and TRBJ1-1, with TRBD1 as a possible D gene (6 bases). Per the germline V gene, CDR1 is MNHEY and CDR2 is SVGAGI. The CDR3 length is 15 residues. V was pared by 0 bases and J by 4 bases, with 12 bases between. In DNA form, the CDR3 reads TGTGCCAGCAGTTACTCGGGACACCCGGGCACTGAAGCTTTCTTT. Translating gives CASSYSGHPGTEAFF.

This clonotype has ten or more counts. The gene calls are TRBV27 and TRBJ2-7, with D tentatively TRBD2 (6 bases). The CDR3 sequence is 15 residues long. The V gene's germline CDR1 is MNHEY and CDR2 SMNVEV (reference sequence). The V gene lost 4 bases and the J gene lost 2 bases, with 15 bases spanning the gap. CDR3 sequence (DNA): TGTGCCAGCAGTTCCCGACTAGAGGGCCCCTACGAGCAGTACTTC. Its translation: CASSSRLEGPYEQYF.

The chain joins TRBV18 to TRBJ1-5, with D perhaps TRBD1 (5 bases). CDR3 length equals 17 residues. The V end lost 1 base, the J end lost 2 bases, and 15 bases lay between the germline ends. Germline CDR1 and CDR2: KGHSH and LQKENI. The CDR3 DNA reads as TGTGCCAGCTCACCACGGGGCAAACAGAGTGGCAATCAGCCCCAGCATTTT. Amino acids: CASSPRGKQSGNQPQHF.

This clonotype showed up many times. The chain links TRBV6-1 to TRBJ2-2, with D unresolved. V dropped 8 bases and J dropped 0 bases, with 13 bases sitting between them. Germline V gene sequence: CDR1 MNHNS, CDR2 SASEGT. The CDR3 length is 15 residues. The CDR3: CASSLGLPNTGELFF. The CDR3 DNA is TGTGCCAGCTCTCTCGGGCTACCGAACACCGGGGAGCTGTTTTTT.

This clonotype appeared many times. The chain uses TRBV18 and TRBJ2-7, with a tentative D call TRBD2 (6 bases). Germline CDR1 KGHSH, CDR2 LQKENI. Trimming shortened V by 2 bases and J by 5 bases, and 13 bases separated the two germline ends. This CDR3 spans 14 amino acids. The CDR3 DNA sequence: TGTGCCAGCTCACCAAACGGGAGTGGGGACGAGCAGTACTTC. Translating gives CASSPNGSGDEQYF.

This clonotype was picked up many times. The rearrangement joins TRBV7-2 to TRBJ2-5; 7 bases agree with TRBD1. Per the germline V gene, CDR1 is SGHTA and CDR2 is FQGNSA. V was clipped by 6 bases and J by 1 base; unmatched bases: 14. The CDR3 is 17 residues long. The CDR3 DNA reads as TGTGCCAGCAGGGCCCCAAGGGGGACAGCGCTCCAAGAGACCCAGTACTTC. Its translation: CASRAPRGTALQETQYF. Filled out from reference TRBV7-2 and TRBJ2-5, the complete variable domain reads GAGVSQSPSNKVTEKGKDVELRCDPISGHTALYWYRQSLGQGLEFLIYFQGNSAPDKSGLPSDRFSAERTGGSVSTLTIQRTQQEDSAVYLCASRAPRGTALQETQYFGPGTRLLVL.

This clonotype was seen at least ten times. The V gene is TRBV7-9, the J gene TRBJ2-1, with D possibly matching TRBD2 (6 bases). The CDR3 extends over 13 amino acids. V lost 5 bases, J lost 9 bases, and 14 bases lay in between. Germline lookup yields CDR1 SEHNR and CDR2 FQNEAQ (reference sequence). The CDR3: CASSRSGSSEQFF. CDR3 DNA sequence: TGTGCCAGCAGCAGATCCGGGAGCAGTGAGCAGTTCTTC.

V and J are TRBV7-9 and TRBJ2-3; possibly TRBD2 for D (5 bases). The CDR3 totals 14 residues. Germline CDR1 reads SEHNR; CDR2 reads FQNEAQ (reference sequence). The ends were cut back, 3 bases at V and 4 bases at J, with 11 bases in the middle. The CDR3, as DNA: TGTGCCAGCAGCTTGGACTCCCTGGCAGATACGCAGTATTTT. Protein: CASSLDSLADTQYF.

In its sample, this clonotype was seen many times. The chain joins TRBV24-1 to TRBJ2-1; 11 bases match TRBD1. Germline V CDR1 and CDR2: KGHDR, SFDVKD. The ends lost 7 bases at V and 7 bases at J; junction bases unmatched: 8. The CDR3 has 15 residues. In DNA form, the CDR3 reads TGTGCCACCAGCCTGGGACAGGGGGTGGAGAATGAGCAGTTCTTC. Protein sequence: CATSLGQGVENEQFF.

This clonotype has ten or more counts. This rearrangement joins TRBV7-2 to TRBJ1-2; the D gene is possibly TRBD1 (6 bases). The CDR3 length is 13 residues. CDR1 SGHTA and CDR2 FQGNSA come from the germline V gene. Trimming stripped 5 bases from V and 1 base from J, with 8 bases between. CDR3 amino acids: CASSNRVNYGYTF. CDR3 bases: TGTGCCAGCAGCAACAGGGTTAACTATGGCTACACCTTC.

This clonotype has at least ten counts. The chain carries TRBV9 and TRBJ2-5, with D possibly called TRBD1 or TRBD2 (6 bases each). Germline loops: CDR1 SGDLS, CDR2 YYNGEE. Trimming shortened V by 4 bases and J by 7 bases, and 11 bases separated the two germline ends. The CDR3 spans 12 residues. The CDR3 protein is CASSLEGGTQYF. The CDR3, as DNA: TGTGCCAGCAGCCTAGAGGGGGGGACCCAGTACTTC.

This clonotype was seen many times. The V call is TRBV12-3 or TRBV12-4, the J call TRBJ2-2, with D perhaps TRBD2 (6 bases). The ends were cut back, 6 bases at V and 8 bases at J, with 22 bases in the middle. The CDR3 covers 16 residues. CDR3 region: CASSPGERALKGELFF. Written as DNA, the CDR3 is TGTGCCAGCAGCCCGGGGGAGCGGGCCCTAAAGGGGGAGCTGTTTTTT.